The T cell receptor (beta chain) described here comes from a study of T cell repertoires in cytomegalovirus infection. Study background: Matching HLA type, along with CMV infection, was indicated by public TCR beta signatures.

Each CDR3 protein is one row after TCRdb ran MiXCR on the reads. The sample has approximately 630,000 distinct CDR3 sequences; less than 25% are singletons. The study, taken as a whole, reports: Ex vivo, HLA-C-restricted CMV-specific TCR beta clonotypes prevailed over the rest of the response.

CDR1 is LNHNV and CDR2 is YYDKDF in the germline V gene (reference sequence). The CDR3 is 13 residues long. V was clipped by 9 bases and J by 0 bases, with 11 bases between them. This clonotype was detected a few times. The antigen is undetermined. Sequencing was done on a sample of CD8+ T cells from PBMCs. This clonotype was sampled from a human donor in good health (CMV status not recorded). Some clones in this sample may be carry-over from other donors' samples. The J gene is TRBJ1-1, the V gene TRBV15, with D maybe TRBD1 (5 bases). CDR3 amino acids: CATGRDLNTEAFF. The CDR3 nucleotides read TGTGCCACAGGGAGGGACTTGAACACTGAAGCTTTCTTT.